Below are 18 T cell receptor beta chains sequenced from a single sample in a study of T-cell memory formation after mild COVID-19. TCRdb redid the calling of the 5' RACE reads with MiXCR, one entry per CDR3 protein. The sample holds fewer than 650,000 distinct CDR3 sequences, approximately 21% seen once. Sequencing used PBMCs or a T cell subset sorted from them (not recorded which). The receptor source for this set is an adult woman who had mild COVID-19 (a few samples of this study predate the infection). Cell type and time point are not known.

This clonotype was seen more than once but under ten times. The chain joins TRBV6-6 to TRBJ2-3; 8 bases map to TRBD2. The length of the CDR3 is 14 residues. Germline lookup yields CDR1 MNHNY and CDR2 SVGAGI (reference sequence). Trimming cost V 9 bases and J 5 bases; bases outside gene matches: 10. CDR3 nucleotide sequence: TGTGCCAGTTCCCGCGGGGGGTCGGTAGATACGCAGTATTTT. It translates to CASSRGGSVDTQYF.

The sample holds a few counts of this clonotype. V gene TRBV5-5 combines with J gene TRBJ2-7; tentative D call: TRBD1 (5 bases). The V end was cut by 0 bases, the J end by 3 bases, with 19 bases between. Germline V gene lookup returns CDR1 SGHKS and CDR2 YYEKEE (reference sequence). CDR3 length: 17 residues. The CDR3 nucleotides are TGTGCCAGCAGCTTGGTGGATCGTCAGGGTGTCGACTACGAGCAGTACTTC. It is translated as CASSLVDRQGVDYEQYF.

This clonotype occurred a few times. This chain connects TRBV7-6 to TRBJ2-2, with D possibly TRBD1 on 5 matching bases. The germline V gene has CDR1 SGHVS and CDR2 FNYEAQ. This CDR3 has 16 residues. V was cut by 0 bases and J by 6 bases, with 14 bases left in between. CDR3 region: CASSLASLGRSGELFF. The CDR3 DNA sequence: TGTGCCAGCAGCTTAGCTTCCCTGGGGCGGTCCGGGGAGCTGTTTTTT.

This clonotype was picked up a small number of times. V and J are TRBV5-4 and TRBJ2-2; D is uncertain. The CDR3 sequence is 15 residues long. Germline V gene data show CDR1 as SGHNT and CDR2 as YYREEE (reference sequence). V lost 1 base, J lost 5 bases, and 12 bases lay in between. CDR3 residues: CASSLWLTGTGELFF. CDR3 coding DNA: TGTGCCAGCAGCTTGTGGCTTACTGGGACCGGGGAGCTGTTTTTT.

This clonotype turned up a few times. The V call is TRBV7-9, the J call TRBJ1-1; D uncertain. Per the germline V gene, CDR1 is SEHNR and CDR2 is FQNEAQ (reference sequence). The length of the CDR3 is 11 residues. Trimming cost V 5 bases and J 6 bases, with 7 bases left between them. This CDR3 reads CASSKGPEAFF. CDR3 coding DNA: TGTGCCAGCAGCAAGGGTCCTGAAGCTTTCTTT.

The chain couples TRBV9 to TRBJ2-3, with 8 bases fitting TRBD1. Germline CDR1 reads SGDLS; CDR2 reads YYNGEE. J was trimmed by 5 bases and V by 4 bases; bases with no gene match: 3. The CDR3 sequence is 13 residues long. For the CDR3, the DNA is TGTGCCAGCAGCAGTACAGGGGGAGATACGCAGTATTTT. It translates to CASSSTGGDTQYF. Based on the CDR3 plus reference TRBV9 and TRBJ2-3, the full variable domain is DSGVTQTPKHLITATGQRVTLRCSPRSGDLSVYWYQQSLDQGLQFLIQYYNGEERAKGNILERFSAQQFPDLHSELNLSSLELGDSALYFCASSSTGGDTQYFGPGTRLTVL.

About this clonotype: A much larger clone differs from this one at a single base, so this may be a read error. The V and J genes are TRBV19 and TRBJ1-6; D remains ambiguous. V was pared by 11 bases and J by 0 bases, with 8 bases between. CDR3 length: 13 residues. CDR1 is LNHDA, CDR2 SQIVND, per germline (reference sequence). CDR3 protein: CACRSSYNSPLHF. Here the CDR3 DNA reads TGTGCCTGCAGGAGCTCCTATAATTCACCCCTCCACTTT.

The rearrangement links TRBV14 to TRBJ2-1; 11 nucleotides match TRBD1. The CDR3 covers 17 residues. Germline V gives CDR1 SGHDN, CDR2 FVKESK. Trimming cost V 3 bases and J 5 bases; bases outside gene matches: 9. This CDR3 is CASSHATGQGGNNEQFF. The CDR3 coding sequence is TGTGCCAGCAGCCATGCCACGGGACAGGGGGGTAACAATGAGCAGTTCTTC.

This clonotype was recorded at least ten times. J is TRBJ2-2 and V is TRBV11-2; the match to TRBD2 covers 8 bases. Trimming took 4 bases from V and 2 from J; bases not matched to a gene: 6. The CDR3 has 16 amino acids. The germline V gene has CDR1 SGHAT and CDR2 FQNNGV. CDR3 sequence reads: CASSSRTSLNTGELFF. The DNA for the CDR3 is TGTGCCAGCAGCTCCAGGACTAGCTTAAACACCGGGGAGCTGTTTTTT.

The chain has TRBV12-3 or TRBV12-4 and TRBJ1-6; D is possibly TRBD1 (5 bases). Trimming left V 6 bases short and J 13 bases short, with 19 bases between. CDR3 length: 14 amino acids. The CDR3 reads CASRNRDDGYPLHF. CDR3 nucleotides: TGTGCCAGCAGGAACCGGGACGACGGGTATCCCCTCCACTTT.

This sequence joins TRBV7-9 and TRBJ2-1, with D unclear. CDR1 and CDR2 from the germline V gene are SEHNR and FQNEAQ (reference sequence). This CDR3 comprises 12 residues. The ends were cut back, 1 base at V and 9 bases at J, with 7 bases in the middle. CDR3 nucleotide sequence: TGTGCCAGCAGCTTAGAGGGTGGTGAGCAGTTCTTC. Its translation: CASSLEGGEQFF.

This chain uses TRBV6-1 with TRBJ1-2; D remains unclear. The length of the CDR3 is 13 residues. V was clipped by 0 bases and J by 4 bases, with 6 bases between them. The germline V gene encodes CDR1 MNHNS and CDR2 SASEGT. Written as DNA, the CDR3 is TGTGCCAGCAGTGAAGCGGCCAGCTATGGCTACACCTTC. It codes for CASSEAASYGYTF.

The J gene is TRBJ2-6, the V gene TRBV3-1; 7 nucleotides align to TRBD1. The CDR3 spans 16 residues. V gave up 3 bases and J gave up 3 bases; unmatched junction bases: 5. The germline gives CDR1 LGHDT, CDR2 YNNKEL (reference sequence). For the CDR3, the DNA is TGTGCCAGCAGCCAGAGCGACAGGGTTGGGGCCAACGTCCTGACTTTC. Its protein product is CASSQSDRVGANVLTF.

This chain joins TRBV12-3 or TRBV12-4 and TRBJ2-1; maybe TRBD2 (5 bases). This CDR3 contains 16 residues. V was cut by 5 bases and J by 10 bases, with 24 bases left in between. Here the CDR3 DNA reads TGTGCCAGCAGTCCCCTTCGTGCGGGCGGGCTTTACGAGCAGTTCTTC. Translated: CASSPLRAGGLYEQFF.

This clonotype was detected only a few times. V gene TRBV19 combines with J gene TRBJ1-1, with 9 bases that match TRBD1. The V segment lost 3 bases and the J segment 0 bases; nucleotides outside the gene matches: 8. Looked up from germline, CDR1 is LNHDA and CDR2 is SQIVND (reference sequence). The CDR3 is made up of 17 amino acids. The CDR3 DNA reads TGTGCCAGTAGTATGGACCTTAGGGACAGGGTGAACACTGAAGCTTTCTTT. Its translation is CASSMDLRDRVNTEAFF.

V usage is TRBV12-3 or TRBV12-4 and J usage is TRBJ2-3, with TRBD1 as a possible D gene (6 bases). The CDR3 length is 14 residues. V lost 10 bases to trimming and J lost 0 bases, with 14 bases between them. The CDR3 DNA reads as TGTGCCAACCAGGGGCTAACTAGCACAGATACGCAGTATTTT. This codes for CANQGLTSTDTQYF.

V usage is TRBV7-9 and J usage is TRBJ2-1; the match to TRBD1 covers 10 bases. With V trimmed by 5 bases and J by 7 bases, 17 bases remained unmatched. CDR1 is SEHNR and CDR2 is FQNEAQ in the germline V gene (reference sequence). The CDR3 sequence is 18 residues long. The CDR3 loop is CASSLWDRGLSRANEQFF. As DNA, the CDR3 is TGTGCCAGCAGCCTTTGGGACAGGGGACTTAGCCGCGCAAATGAGCAGTTCTTC.

This clonotype was observed a few times. The genes are TRBV10-3 and TRBJ2-1, with 8 bases aligning to TRBD1. Trimming at V came to 6 bases and at J to 6 bases, leaving 1 base not matched to a gene. This CDR3 is 12 amino acids long. Germline-derived CDR1 and CDR2 are ENHRY and SYGVKD. CDR3 coding DNA: TGTGCCATCAGGGACAGGGCCAATGAGCAGTTCTTC. Residues: CAIRDRANEQFF.